This section outlines one TCR beta chain sequence together with its context. As yet, its antigen is unknown. The study ran its PCR with 60 Vbeta and 13 Jbeta primers. The table came from immunoSEQ multiplex PCR; TCRdb's copy has only in-frame clones and leaves some out. The table lists around 140,000 clones, approximately 80% of them singletons. The CDR3 has 11 amino acids. The V gene lost 5 bases and the J gene lost 7 bases, with 6 bases spanning the gap. Germline CDR1 and CDR2: MNHGY and SAAAGT. The source of the sample is a study of cytomegalovirus exposure and HLA in healthy donors. Study findings and constraints: For cytomegalovirus status, the classifier reportedly gave diagnoses with high specificity and sensitivity. Roughly uniform sequencing depth across donors was assumed, possibly incorrectly.

Material: PBMCs. V usage is TRBV6-8 and J usage is TRBJ2-1; D gene ambiguous. The source is a woman aged 40-49 years in good health and CMV-seropositive. The CDR3 spells CASSRSNEQFF. The DNA for the CDR3 is TGTGCCAGCAGTCGCAGTAATGAGCAGTTCTTC.